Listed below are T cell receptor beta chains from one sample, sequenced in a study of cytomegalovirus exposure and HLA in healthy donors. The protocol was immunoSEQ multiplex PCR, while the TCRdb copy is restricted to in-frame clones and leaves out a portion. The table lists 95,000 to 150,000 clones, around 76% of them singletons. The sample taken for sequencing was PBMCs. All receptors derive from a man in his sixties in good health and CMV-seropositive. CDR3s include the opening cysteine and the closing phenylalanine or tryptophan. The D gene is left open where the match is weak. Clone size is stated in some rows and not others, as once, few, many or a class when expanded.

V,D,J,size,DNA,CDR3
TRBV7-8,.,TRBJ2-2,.,TGTGCCAGCAGCCCCGCGGGTGTCAGGGGGGCCGGGGAGCTGTTTTTT,CASSPAGVRGAGELFF
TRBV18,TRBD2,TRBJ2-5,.,TGTGCCAGCTCAACCGGGGGGGAGACCCAGTACTTC,CASSTGGETQYF
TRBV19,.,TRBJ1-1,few,TGTGCCAGTAGTGATACTATGAACACTGAAGCTTTCTTT,CASSDTMNTEAFF
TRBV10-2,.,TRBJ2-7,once,TGCGCCAGCAGTGAGTCCCCCTTCTACGAGCAGTACTTC,CASSESPFYEQYF
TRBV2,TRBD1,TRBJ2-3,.,TGTGCCAGCAGCATGGACAGGGGTGGTACGCAGTATTTT,CASSMDRGGTQYF
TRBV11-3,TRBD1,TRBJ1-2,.,TGTGCCAGCAGCTCGGGGACAGGGCATGGCTACACCTTC,CASSSGTGHGYTF
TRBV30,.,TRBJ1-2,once,TGTGCCTGGAGTGTACGGGGGGGGGCGAGATATGGCTACACCTTC,CAWSVRGGARYGYTF
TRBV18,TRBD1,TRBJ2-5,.,TGTGCCAGCGCCCTGGGACAGAAAGAGACCCAGTACTTC,CASALGQKETQYF
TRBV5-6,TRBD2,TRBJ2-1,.,TGTGCCAGCAGTCGCAGACTAGCGGGAGGGCCATACAATGAGCAGTTCTTC,CASSRRLAGGPYNEQFF
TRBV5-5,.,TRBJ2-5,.,TGTGCCAGCAGCTTGGTAGCGACTCAAGAGACCCAGTACTTC,CASSLVATQETQYF
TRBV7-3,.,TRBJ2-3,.,TGTGCCAGCAGCTACGGACTCGGTAGCACAGATACGCAGTATTTT,CASSYGLGSTDTQYF
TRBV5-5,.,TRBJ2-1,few,TGTGCCAGCAGCTCCCCCGGGGTCCACGCGGGTAATGAGCAGTTCTTC,CASSSPGVHAGNEQFF